Presented here are 16 T cell receptor beta chains from one specimen sequenced in a study of blood T cells in healthy people across ages. With a J-beta primer mix and a sample-barcoded 5' primer, a second PCR ran about 6 to 11 cycles. TCRdb independently ran MiXCR on the 5' RACE reads; one entry per CDR3 protein. The sample lists 450,000 to 650,000 distinct CDR3 sequences, around 24% occurring once. In addition, the sample was reused for a study of T cells of mothers and their children.

Sequences were obtained from blood. These receptors originate from a boy younger than 18 in good health.

The chain joins TRBV4-1 to TRBJ1-2; D gene uncertain. CDR3 length: 15 amino acids. Trimming took off 0 bases at V and 3 bases at J, with 11 bases between the two ends. The germline gives CDR1 MGHRA, CDR2 YSYEKL. The CDR3 spells CASSQDREGYYGYTF. The DNA for the CDR3 is TGCGCCAGCAGCCAAGATCGAGAGGGATACTATGGCTACACCTTC.

This clonotype was seen a handful of times. Mismatch with germline at one junction end may stem from a read error. The chain links TRBV7-2 to TRBJ2-1, with 10 bases matching TRBD1. Germline CDR1 and CDR2: SGHTA and FQGNSA. There are 12 residues in the CDR3. Here the CDR3 DNA reads TGTGCCAGCAGCGCCGGGACAGGGGAGCATTTCTTC. It codes for CASSAGTGEHFF.

The chain couples TRBV20-1 to TRBJ2-1; 7 nucleotides agree with TRBD2. The DNA end is a closer match to TRBJ2-5, so the J assignment may be wrong. The CDR3 consists of 15 residues. Germline V gives CDR1 DFQATT, CDR2 SNEGSKA (reference sequence). The CDR3 bases are TGCAGTGCTAGAGCGTTGCGGGAGATCCAAGAGACCCAGTACTTC. Encoded protein: CSARALREIQETQYF.

This clonotype was found a few times. The V gene is TRBV20-1, the J gene TRBJ1-2; TRBD1 matches 7 bases. This CDR3 is 13 amino acids long. Losses at the gene ends were 5 bases for V and 7 bases for J; bases not matched to a gene: 10. Germline V gene data show CDR1 as DFQATT and CDR2 as SNEGSKA (reference sequence). The CDR3: CSAVNPRGSGYTF. The CDR3, as DNA: TGCAGTGCTGTGAATCCCAGGGGGTCTGGCTACACCTTC.

This clonotype was observed a few times. The chain employs TRBV2 and TRBJ2-1, with 7 bases matching TRBD2. Germline V gene data show CDR1 as SNHLY and CDR2 as FYNNEI. V was pared by 3 bases and J by 9 bases, with 8 bases of the junction left unmatched. CDR3 length equals 14 residues. CDR3 sequence: CASSEGRDSAEQFF. CDR3 bases: TGTGCCAGCAGTGAGGGGAGGGACTCCGCTGAGCAGTTCTTC.

The chain is built from TRBV2 and TRBJ2-5; weak D call: TRBD2 (6 bases). This CDR3 spans 15 amino acids. Deletions cut 7 bases from V and 11 bases from J, with 26 bases between. CDR1 is SNHLY and CDR2 is FYNNEI in the germline V gene. The CDR3 DNA is TGTGCCAGCATCGGTTCAGATTCGGGAGTTCGGGAGCAGTACTTC. It encodes CASIGSDSGVREQYF.

The chain recombines TRBV11-2 with TRBJ1-4; D remains ambiguous. CDR3 length: 12 residues. Deletions cut 5 bases from V and 10 bases from J, with 11 bases between. Germline V lookup: CDR1 SGHAT, CDR2 FQNNGV. The CDR3 sequence: CASSTSVGKLFF. The DNA of the CDR3 is TGTGCCAGCAGCACCTCCGTCGGAAAACTGTTTTTT.

This clonotype was detected only a few times. In nucleotides, the CDR3 is TGTGCCAGCAGTTATGACGGGAACACTGAAGCTTTCTTT. This translates into CASSYDGNTEAFF. The chain recombines TRBV12-3 or TRBV12-4 with TRBJ1-1; D not resolved. V was shortened by 4 bases and J by 1 base, with 7 bases between the two germline ends. The CDR3 contains 13 residues.

The genes are TRBV12-3 or TRBV12-4 and TRBJ2-7, with TRBD2 matching 9 bases. The J segment lost 3 bases and the V segment lost 6 bases, leaving 3 bases of the junction unmatched. The CDR3 has 13 residues. The CDR3 DNA is TGTGCCAGCAGCGTAGCGGGGGTCTACGAGCAGTACTTC. It codes for CASSVAGVYEQYF.

The chain uses TRBV7-3 and TRBJ2-6; 12 bases line up with TRBD2. Germline V lookup: CDR1 SGHTA, CDR2 FQGTGA. J gave up 3 bases and V 6 bases, and 9 bases lay outside the gene matches. This CDR3 contains 18 residues. DNA of the CDR3: TGTGCCAGCAGAAATCCGGGACTAGCGGGCTTTGGGGCCAACGTCCTGACTTTC. Translated, it gives CASRNPGLAGFGANVLTF.

For the CDR3, the DNA is TGTGCCAGCAGGTTTGCCGGAAGCTCCTACAATGAGCAGTTCTTC. Its protein is CASRFAGSSYNEQFF. This rearrangement joins TRBV27 to TRBJ2-1; D gene unclear. V lost 6 bases and J 0 bases, leaving 12 bases between the germline ends. CDR1 and CDR2 (germline): MNHEY, SMNVEV (reference sequence). The length of the CDR3 is 15 residues.

The J gene is TRBJ1-1, the V gene TRBV9; the D gene is possibly TRBD1 (5 bases). Per the germline V gene, CDR1 is SGDLS and CDR2 is YYNGEE. This CDR3 comprises 16 residues. V dropped 0 bases and J dropped 4 bases, with 16 bases sitting between them. CDR3: CASSVVIGTRVTEAFF. Written as DNA, the CDR3 is TGTGCCAGCAGCGTAGTAATCGGGACCAGGGTCACTGAAGCTTTCTTT.

This clonotype came up a few times. This chain links TRBV9 with TRBJ1-5, with a weak D call TRBD1 (5 bases). Deletions cut 1 base from V and 0 bases from J, with 8 bases between. The CDR3 contains 15 residues. The germline CDR1 and CDR2 sequences are SGDLS and YYNGEE. CDR3 region: CASSVRGDSNQPQHF. The CDR3 DNA reads TGTGCCAGCAGCGTAAGGGGAGATAGCAATCAGCCCCAGCATTTT.

The chain employs TRBV28 and TRBJ2-5; D is perhaps TRBD2 (6 bases). The DNA matches TRBJ2-1 better at its end, which makes the J call doubtful. The germline gives CDR1 MDHEN, CDR2 SYDVKM. CDR3 length equals 14 residues. The CDR3 DNA sequence: TGTGCCAGCAGTCACGTCTGGACTAAATATGAGCAGTTCTTC. It translates to CASSHVWTKYEQFF.

Note on this clonotype: The junction departs from germline at one end; a sequencing error may be responsible. The chain couples TRBV7-9 to TRBJ2-2; D possibly matches TRBD1 or TRBD2 (5 bases each). The germline CDR1 and CDR2 sequences are SEHNR and FQNEAQ (reference sequence). This CDR3 has 13 residues. CDR3 residues: CASSAGNTGALFF. The CDR3 DNA reads as TGTGCCAGCAGCGCCGGGAACACCGGGGCGCTGTTTTTT.

The chain employs TRBV28 and TRBJ2-5; maybe TRBD2 (5 bases). The J call could be wrong; TRBJ2-7 is a better fit for the DNA end. Looked up from germline, CDR1 is MDHEN and CDR2 is SYDVKM. The CDR3 totals 14 residues. The CDR3 loop reads CASRPRRDSYEQYF. The CDR3 nucleotides are TGTGCCAGCAGACCCCGCCGGGACTCCTACGAGCAGTACTTC.